This section outlines one T cell receptor (beta chain) sequence together with its context. Its specificity is unknown. After removal of 7 bases from V and 1 base from J, the junction contained 6 bases not matched to a gene. The CDR3 runs to 14 residues. From germline, CDR1 is MGHRA and CDR2 YSYEKL. TCRdb recomputed calls from the reads with MiXCR, one row per CDR3 protein. The table lists approximately 910,000 distinct CDR3 sequences, approximately 31% of them singletons. These data originate in a study of T cell repertoires in cytomegalovirus infection. Background on the study: Researchers turned to recently identified HLA-C-restricted CMV epitopes as well as well-studied HLA-B-restricted ones. Both a matching HLA type and CMV infection were indicated by public TCR beta signatures.

Study-wide results and caveats: Predominance within the ex vivo response was attributable to HLA-C-restricted CMV-specific TCR beta clonotypes.

The chain couples TRBV4-1 to TRBJ1-1, with 7 bases fitting TRBD1. Sample: cultured CD8+ T cells from PBMCs, taken from culture after CMV antigen stimulation. The receptor comes from a human donor in good health (CMV status not recorded). Some clones in this sample may be carry-over from other donors' samples. The CDR3, as DNA: TGCGCCAGCACCATTAACAGGGGGAACACTGAAGCTTTCTTT. It translates to CASTINRGNTEAFF.